This T cell receptor beta chain was documented in a study of CD8+CD57+ T cells in acquired aplastic anemia. Looking at the study overall: Sorted cells (CD4+ and CD8+) yielded DNA amounts that averaged about 3.4 ug.

Genomic DNA, serving as template, underwent TCR beta VDJ and CDR3 profiling. Via MiXCR, TCRdb re-called the reads, giving one row per CDR3 protein. Among 100,000 to 150,000 distinct CDR3 sequences listed, 40% to 60% were seen once. The CDR3 sequence is 14 residues long. Germline values: CDR1 SNHLY, CDR2 FYNNEI. The V gene end was trimmed by 6 bases and the J gene end by 7 bases; junction bases not matched to a gene: 7. Sequenced material: sorted CD4+, CD8+, or CD8+CD57+ T cells (not recorded which) from PBMCs. The sequence came from a human donor in good health, serving as a control. This chain uses TRBV2 with TRBJ1-2, with TRBD1 matching 11 bases. This CDR3 reads CASRAGTGGGGYTF. CDR3 sequence (DNA): TGTGCCAGCAGAGCCGGGACAGGGGGAGGTGGCTACACCTTC.